Each of the 17 T cell receptor beta chains below was sequenced from the same sample in a study of blood T cells in healthy people across ages. Using a J-beta primer mix together with a sample-barcoded 5' primer, a second PCR was run for about 6 to 11 cycles. TCRdb independently ran MiXCR on the 5' RACE reads; one entry per CDR3 protein. The sample comprises around 800,000 distinct CDR3 sequences, approximately 67% of which are singletons, and 28% rests with the top ten. What was sequenced was blood. The source of these receptors is a man aged 25 to 40 in good health.

J is TRBJ2-7 and V is TRBV20-1; D assignment may be TRBD1 or TRBD2 (5 bases each). V was shortened by 6 bases and J by 4 bases, with 19 bases between the two germline ends. The CDR3 extends over 14 amino acids. Germline CDR1 is DFQATT and CDR2 is SNEGSKA (reference sequence). In DNA form, the CDR3 reads TGCAGTGCAAGGGGCTACCCGGGGATTTACGAGCAGTACTTC. Its translation: CSARGYPGIYEQYF.

The CDR3 DNA follows: TGCAGTGCTAGGGTTCTAGCAGTAGATACGCAGTATTTT. Translation: CSARVLAVDTQYF. The J gene is TRBJ2-3, the V gene TRBV20-1; possible D gene TRBD2, 5 bases. Germline V gene lookup returns CDR1 DFQATT and CDR2 SNEGSKA (reference sequence). There are 13 residues in the CDR3. V gave up 3 bases and J gave up 5 bases, with 12 bases separating them.

This clonotype was seen a handful of times. This chain uses TRBV6-2 or TRBV6-3 with TRBJ2-1; D is possibly TRBD2 (6 bases). The V gene's germline CDR1 is MNHEY and CDR2 SVGEGT. The CDR3 loop spans 13 amino acids. Trimming removed 8 bases from V and 5 bases from J, with 13 bases in between. In nucleotides, the CDR3 is TGTGCCAGCTATGGACTATTCAACAATGAGCAGTTCTTC. Protein sequence: CASYGLFNNEQFF.

The chain links TRBV27 to TRBJ1-2; 7 bases align to TRBD1. The CDR3 has 13 residues. With V trimmed by 7 bases and J by 7 bases, 9 bases remained unmatched. CDR1 MNHEY and CDR2 SMNVEV come from the germline V gene (reference sequence). The CDR3 sequence: CASTPEGAGGYTF. CDR3 nucleotides: TGTGCCAGCACCCCGGAGGGGGCGGGTGGCTACACCTTC.

CDR3 sequence: CSARDRGWTQYF. The CDR3 DNA is TGCAGTGCTAGAGATAGGGGGTGGACCCAGTACTTC. The chain recombines TRBV20-1 with TRBJ2-5; tentatively, D is TRBD1 (6 bases). Germline loops: CDR1 DFQATT, CDR2 SNEGSKA (reference sequence). The CDR3 spans 12 residues. The V end lost 0 bases, the J end lost 7 bases, and 9 bases lay between the germline ends.

The V call is TRBV14, the J call TRBJ2-1; 9 bases fit TRBD2. This CDR3 is 16 amino acids long. Germline CDR1 reads SGHDN; CDR2 reads FVKESK. With V trimmed by 0 bases and J by 5 bases, 5 bases remained unmatched. CDR3 nucleotide sequence: TGTGCCAGCAGCCAAGATTCCCTAGCGGGGCACAATGAGCAGTTCTTC. Amino acid sequence: CASSQDSLAGHNEQFF.

Notes on this clonotype: The junction and the germline gene differ at one end; a read error may be behind it. The chain is built from TRBV6-5 and TRBJ1-4; D gene unclear. The CDR3 extends over 13 amino acids. Germline CDR1 MNHEY, CDR2 SVGAGI. The CDR3 region is CASSDSPNEKLFF. CDR3 coding DNA: TGTGCCAGCAGTGACTCCCCGAATGAAAAACTGTTTTTT.

The V gene is TRBV10-3, the J gene TRBJ2-5; TRBD1 matches 8 bases. V lost 3 bases to trimming and J lost 5 bases; unmatched junction nucleotides: 2. Germline values: CDR1 ENHRY, CDR2 SYGVKD. The CDR3 spans 13 residues. The CDR3 sequence is CAISDTGGETQYF. CDR3 in DNA: TGTGCCATCAGTGACACAGGGGGGGAGACCCAGTACTTC.

J is TRBJ2-3 and V is TRBV5-6; 9 positions match TRBD2. The CDR3 contains 15 residues. The junction had 6 bases not matched to a gene; V was cut back by 2 bases and J by 5 bases. Germline V lookup: CDR1 SGHDT, CDR2 YYEEEE. The CDR3 DNA reads TGTGCCAGCAGCTTTCGCGGGGGGGCCGAAGATACGCAGTATTTT. It specifies CASSFRGGAEDTQYF.

The rearrangement links TRBV28 to TRBJ2-7, with no clear D. The germline gives CDR1 MDHEN, CDR2 SYDVKM. V was trimmed by 7 bases and J by 2 bases, leaving 9 bases between them. The CDR3 contains 12 residues. CDR3 region: CASMGYTYEQYF. The CDR3 DNA reads TGTGCCAGCATGGGATATACCTACGAGCAGTACTTC.

This chain links TRBV7-2 with TRBJ2-7; D perhaps matches TRBD2 (5 bases). The CDR3 covers 13 residues. Germline V gene sequence: CDR1 SGHTA, CDR2 FQGNSA. CDR3 sequence: CENKRGFVYEQYF. CDR3 coding DNA: TGTGAGAATAAACGGGGATTCGTGTACGAGCAGTACTTC.

This clonotype was seen a handful of times. The chain combines TRBV28 with TRBJ2-7, with D possibly being TRBD2 (6 bases). The V gene's germline CDR1 is MDHEN and CDR2 SYDVKM. Trimming removed 6 bases at V and 4 bases at J, with 19 bases between. This CDR3 is 15 amino acids long. CDR3 coding DNA: TGTGCCAGCAGCCTACCGGGACTCCGGCGGTACGAGCAGTACTTC. Its translation: CASSLPGLRRYEQYF.

This clonotype was seen at least ten times. The rearrangement uses TRBV4-3 and TRBJ2-7; the match to TRBD2 covers 9 bases. The CDR3 has 15 residues. The germline V gene encodes CDR1 LGHNA and CDR2 YSLEER. Trimming at V came to 1 base and at J to 2 bases, leaving 3 bases not matched to a gene. Here the CDR3 DNA reads TGCGCCAGCAGCCAAGGGCTAGCGGGGCCCTACGAGCAGTACTTC. It yields the protein CASSQGLAGPYEQYF.

This clonotype came up once. The rearrangement joins TRBV7-9 to TRBJ2-1, with TRBD1 identical over 7 bases. V was clipped by 1 base and J by 7 bases; unmatched bases: 4. The CDR3 loop spans 14 amino acids. Germline lookup yields CDR1 SEHNR and CDR2 FQNEAQ (reference sequence). The chain's CDR3 is CASSLEQGINEQFF. The CDR3 bases are TGTGCCAGCAGCTTAGAACAGGGGATAAATGAGCAGTTCTTC.

In nucleotides, the CDR3 is TGTGCCAGCAGCTTACAGAGGAGGACCGATGGCTACACCTTC. Amino acids: CASSLQRRTDGYTF. The chain couples TRBV7-9 to TRBJ1-2; D gene uncertain. In germline, CDR1 is SEHNR, CDR2 FQNEAQ (reference sequence). V lost 2 bases, J lost 6 bases, and 13 bases lay in between. This CDR3 contains 14 residues.

The chain links TRBV15 to TRBJ2-3; tentatively, D is TRBD2 (5 bases). CDR1 is LNHNV, CDR2 YYDKDF, per germline (reference sequence). This CDR3 has 12 residues. V was clipped by 1 base and J by 10 bases, with 9 bases between them. CDR3 nucleotides: TGTGCCACCAGCAGAGGAGGAGGAGCGCAGTATTTT. Translated, it gives CATSRGGGAQYF.

This sequence joins TRBV20-1 and TRBJ2-5; D possibly matches TRBD1 or TRBD2 (5 bases each). V lost 6 bases, J lost 5 bases, and 10 bases lay in between. Germline CDR1 and CDR2: DFQATT and SNEGSKA (reference sequence). This CDR3 is built from 11 residues. Here the CDR3 DNA reads TGCAGTGCGTCGGGGCTGGAGACCCAGTACTTC. Residues: CSASGLETQYF.